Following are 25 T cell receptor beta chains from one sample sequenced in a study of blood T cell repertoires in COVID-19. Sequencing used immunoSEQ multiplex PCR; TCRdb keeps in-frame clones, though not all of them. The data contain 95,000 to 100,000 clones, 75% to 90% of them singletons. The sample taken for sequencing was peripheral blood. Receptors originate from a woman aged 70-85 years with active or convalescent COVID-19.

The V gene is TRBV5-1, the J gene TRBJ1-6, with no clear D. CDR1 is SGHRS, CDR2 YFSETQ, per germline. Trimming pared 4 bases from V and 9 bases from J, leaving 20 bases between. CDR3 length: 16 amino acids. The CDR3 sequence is CASSPAGGVGVSPLHF. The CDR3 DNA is TGCGCCAGCAGCCCAGCAGGAGGAGTTGGGGTTTCACCCCTCCACTTT.

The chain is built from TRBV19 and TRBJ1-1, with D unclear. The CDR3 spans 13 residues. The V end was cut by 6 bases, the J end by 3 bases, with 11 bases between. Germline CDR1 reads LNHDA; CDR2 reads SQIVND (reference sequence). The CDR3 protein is CASSLGQYTEAFF. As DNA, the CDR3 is TGTGCCAGTAGCCTTGGGCAGTACACTGAAGCTTTCTTT.

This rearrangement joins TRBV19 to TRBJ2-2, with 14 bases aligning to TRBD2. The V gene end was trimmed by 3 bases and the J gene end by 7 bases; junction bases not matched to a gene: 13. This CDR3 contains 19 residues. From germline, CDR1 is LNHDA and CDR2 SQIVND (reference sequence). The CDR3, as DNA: TGTGCCAGTAGTATCGGGGGAAGGGGACTAGCGGGAGCCGTCGGGGAGCTGTTTTTT. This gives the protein CASSIGGRGLAGAVGELFF.

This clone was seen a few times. This chain's CDR3 is CASSLEPLAYGYTF. DNA of the CDR3: TGTGCCAGCAGCCTCGAACCCCTGGCCTATGGCTACACCTTC. V is TRBV11-2 and J is TRBJ1-2; D remains unclear. Germline V gene sequence: CDR1 SGHAT, CDR2 FQNNGV. V dropped 5 bases and J dropped 4 bases, with 14 bases sitting between them. CDR3 length: 14 amino acids.

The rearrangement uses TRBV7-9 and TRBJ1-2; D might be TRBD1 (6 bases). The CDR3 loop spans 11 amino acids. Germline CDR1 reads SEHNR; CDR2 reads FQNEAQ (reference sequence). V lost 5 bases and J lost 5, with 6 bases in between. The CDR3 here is CASSQGYGYTF. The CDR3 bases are TGTGCCAGCAGCCAGGGGTATGGCTACACCTTC.

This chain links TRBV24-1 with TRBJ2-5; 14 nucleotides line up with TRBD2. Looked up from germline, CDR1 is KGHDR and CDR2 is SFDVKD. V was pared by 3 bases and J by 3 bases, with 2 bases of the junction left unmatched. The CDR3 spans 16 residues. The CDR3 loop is CATSDPTSGREETQYF. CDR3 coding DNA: TGTGCCACCAGTGATCCGACTAGCGGGAGGGAAGAGACCCAGTACTTC.

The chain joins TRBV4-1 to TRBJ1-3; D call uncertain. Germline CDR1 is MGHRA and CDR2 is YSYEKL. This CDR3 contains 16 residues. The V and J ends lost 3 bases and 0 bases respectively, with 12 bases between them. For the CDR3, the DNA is TGCGCCAGCAGCCAGAGGTTGGGGAGCTCTGGAAACACCATATATTTT. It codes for CASSQRLGSSGNTIYF.

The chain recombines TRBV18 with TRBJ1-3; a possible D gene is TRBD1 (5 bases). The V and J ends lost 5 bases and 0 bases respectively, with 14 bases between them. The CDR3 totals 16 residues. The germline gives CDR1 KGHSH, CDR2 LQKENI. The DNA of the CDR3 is TGTGCCAGCTCATCGGACATTGGAAGCTCTGGAAACACCATATATTTT. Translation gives CASSSDIGSSGNTIYF.

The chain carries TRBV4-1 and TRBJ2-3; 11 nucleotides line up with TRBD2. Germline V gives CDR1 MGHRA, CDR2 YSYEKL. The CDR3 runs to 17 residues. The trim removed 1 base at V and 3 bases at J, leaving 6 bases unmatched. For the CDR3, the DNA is TGCGCCAGCAGCCAAGCTAGCGGGGGGCGGGGTACAGATACGCAGTATTTT. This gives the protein CASSQASGGRGTDTQYF.

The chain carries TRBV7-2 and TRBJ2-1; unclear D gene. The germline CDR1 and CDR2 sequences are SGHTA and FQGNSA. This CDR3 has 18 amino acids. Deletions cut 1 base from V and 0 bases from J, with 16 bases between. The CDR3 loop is CASSLENRMKISYNEQFF. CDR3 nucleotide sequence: TGTGCCAGCAGCTTAGAGAACAGAATGAAGATCTCCTACAATGAGCAGTTCTTC.

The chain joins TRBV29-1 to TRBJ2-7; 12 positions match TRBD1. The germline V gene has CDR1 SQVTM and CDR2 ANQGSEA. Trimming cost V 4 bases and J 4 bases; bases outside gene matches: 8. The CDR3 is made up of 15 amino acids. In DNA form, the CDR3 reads TGCAGCGTTGGGGCCGGGACAGGGGGCTTTTACGAGCAGTACTTC. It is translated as CSVGAGTGGFYEQYF.

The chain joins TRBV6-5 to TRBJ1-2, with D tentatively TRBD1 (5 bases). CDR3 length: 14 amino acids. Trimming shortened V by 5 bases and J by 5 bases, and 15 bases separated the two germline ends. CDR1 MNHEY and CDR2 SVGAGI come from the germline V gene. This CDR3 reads CASSLDISPYGYTF. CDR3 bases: TGTGCCAGCAGTCTGGACATAAGCCCTTATGGCTACACCTTC.

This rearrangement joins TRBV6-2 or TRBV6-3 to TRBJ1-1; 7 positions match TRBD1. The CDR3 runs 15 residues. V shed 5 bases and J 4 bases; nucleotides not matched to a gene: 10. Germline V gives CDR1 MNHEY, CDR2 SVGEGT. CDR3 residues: CASSGIHRGGTEAFF. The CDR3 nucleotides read TGTGCCAGCAGTGGGATTCACAGGGGAGGCACTGAAGCTTTCTTT.

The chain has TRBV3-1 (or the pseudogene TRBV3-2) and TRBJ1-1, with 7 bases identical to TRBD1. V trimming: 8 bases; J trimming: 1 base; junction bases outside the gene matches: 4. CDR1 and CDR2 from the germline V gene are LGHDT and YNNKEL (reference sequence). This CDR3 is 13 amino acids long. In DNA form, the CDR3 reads TGTGCCAGCGGCCGACAGGGGAACACTGAAGCTTTCTTT. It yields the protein CASGRQGNTEAFF.

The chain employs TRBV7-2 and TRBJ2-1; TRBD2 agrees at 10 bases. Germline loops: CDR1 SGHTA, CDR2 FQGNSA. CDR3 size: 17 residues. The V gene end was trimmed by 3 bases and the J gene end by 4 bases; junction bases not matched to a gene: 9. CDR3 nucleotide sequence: TGTGCCAGCAGCTTGAACCCTATAGCGGGGGGTTACAATGAGCAGTTCTTC. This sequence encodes CASSLNPIAGGYNEQFF.

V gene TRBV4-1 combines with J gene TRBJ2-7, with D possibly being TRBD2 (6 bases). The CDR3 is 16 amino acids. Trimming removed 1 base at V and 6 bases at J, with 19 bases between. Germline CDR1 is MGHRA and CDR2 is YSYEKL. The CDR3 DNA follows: TGCGCCAGCAGCCAAGGGCTTCTTCGGGAGAGGATCGAGCAGTACTTC. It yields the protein CASSQGLLRERIEQYF.

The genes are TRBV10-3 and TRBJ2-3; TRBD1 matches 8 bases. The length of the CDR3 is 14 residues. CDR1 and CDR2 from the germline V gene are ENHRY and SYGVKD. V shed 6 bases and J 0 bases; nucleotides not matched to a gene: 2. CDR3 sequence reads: CAISRQGSTDTQYF. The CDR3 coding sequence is TGTGCCATCAGCCGACAGGGGAGCACAGATACGCAGTATTTT.

The CDR3 sequence is CASSLSSGGAVYEQYF. As DNA, the CDR3 is TGCGCCAGCAGCTTGTCCTCCGGGGGGGCAGTTTACGAGCAGTACTTC. The chain is built from TRBV5-1 and TRBJ2-7; 8 nucleotides line up with TRBD2. This CDR3 has 16 residues. Germline trimming cut 1 base from V and 4 bases from J; bases unmatched to any gene: 10. Germline lookup yields CDR1 SGHRS and CDR2 YFSETQ.

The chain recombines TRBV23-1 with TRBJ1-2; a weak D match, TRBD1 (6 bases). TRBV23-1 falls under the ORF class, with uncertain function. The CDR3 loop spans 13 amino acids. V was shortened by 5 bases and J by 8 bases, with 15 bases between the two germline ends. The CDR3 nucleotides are TGCGCCAGCAGTGGGGGGGCAGGGAAGGGCTACACCTTC. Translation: CASSGGAGKGYTF.

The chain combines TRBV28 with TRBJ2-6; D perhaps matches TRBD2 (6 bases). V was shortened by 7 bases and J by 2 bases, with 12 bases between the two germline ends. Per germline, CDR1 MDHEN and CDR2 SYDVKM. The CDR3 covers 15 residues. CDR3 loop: CASTRSGAGANVLTF. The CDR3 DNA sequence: TGTGCCAGCACCCGTTCGGGAGCTGGGGCCAACGTCCTGACTTTC.

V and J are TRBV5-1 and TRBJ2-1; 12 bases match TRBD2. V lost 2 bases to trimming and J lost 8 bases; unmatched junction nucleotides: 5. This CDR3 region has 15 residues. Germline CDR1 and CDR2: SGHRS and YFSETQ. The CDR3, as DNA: TGCGCCAGCAGCTTATCGACTAGCGGGAGTTATGAGCAGTTCTTC. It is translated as CASSLSTSGSYEQFF.

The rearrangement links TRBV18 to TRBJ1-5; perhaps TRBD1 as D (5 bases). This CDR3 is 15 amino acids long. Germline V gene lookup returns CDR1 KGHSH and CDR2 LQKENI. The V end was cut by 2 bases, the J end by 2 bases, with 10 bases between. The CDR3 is CASSPSPQGNQPQHF. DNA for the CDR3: TGTGCCAGCTCACCATCGCCACAGGGCAATCAGCCCCAGCATTTT.

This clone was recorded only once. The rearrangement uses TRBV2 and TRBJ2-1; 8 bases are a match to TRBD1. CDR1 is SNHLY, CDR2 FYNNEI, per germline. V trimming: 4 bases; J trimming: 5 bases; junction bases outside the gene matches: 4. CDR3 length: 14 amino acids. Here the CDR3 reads CASSAQGADNEQFF. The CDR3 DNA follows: TGTGCCAGCAGTGCCCAGGGGGCGGACAATGAGCAGTTCTTC.

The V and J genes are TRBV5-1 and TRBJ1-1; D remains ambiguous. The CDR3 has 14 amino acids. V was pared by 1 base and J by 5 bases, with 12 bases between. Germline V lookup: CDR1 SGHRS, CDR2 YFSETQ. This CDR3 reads CASSLFSLGTEAFF. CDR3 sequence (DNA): TGCGCCAGCAGCTTGTTTTCCCTCGGGACTGAAGCTTTCTTT.

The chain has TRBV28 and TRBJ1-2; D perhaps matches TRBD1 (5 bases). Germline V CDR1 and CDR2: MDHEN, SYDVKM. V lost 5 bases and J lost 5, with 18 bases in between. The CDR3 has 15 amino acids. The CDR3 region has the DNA TGTGCCAGCAGTCAACCTCTGGGAGGGGCATATGGCTACACCTTC. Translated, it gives CASSQPLGGAYGYTF.